This paragraph covers one T cell receptor beta chain sequence. Assay used: immunoSEQ multiplex PCR; TCRdb lists only in-frame clones, some missing. The repertoire includes 40,000 to 50,000 clones, roughly 77% of them detected once, and about a sixth sits in the top ten. The data were obtained in a study of control samples from healthy donors and cancer patients. CDR3 length: 13 amino acids. The V and J ends lost 1 base and 14 bases respectively, with 15 bases between them. Germline V gene lookup returns CDR1 SGHDN and CDR2 FVKESK. The clonotype originates from a male donor with melanoma. The chain combines TRBV14 with TRBJ2-1, with D possibly TRBD2 on 6 matching bases. Sequences were obtained from formalin-fixed, paraffin-embedded tissue. Here the CDR3 reads CASSQVGGYGEFF. In DNA, the CDR3 is TGTGCCAGCAGCCAAGTTGGAGGGTACGGCGAGTTCTTC.